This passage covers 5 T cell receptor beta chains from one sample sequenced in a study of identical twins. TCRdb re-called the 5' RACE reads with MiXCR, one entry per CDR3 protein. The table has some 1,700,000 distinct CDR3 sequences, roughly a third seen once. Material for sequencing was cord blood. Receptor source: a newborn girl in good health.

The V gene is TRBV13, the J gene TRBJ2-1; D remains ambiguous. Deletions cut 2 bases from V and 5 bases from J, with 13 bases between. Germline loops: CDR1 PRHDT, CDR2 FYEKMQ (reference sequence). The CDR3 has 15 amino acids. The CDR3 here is CASSLLWGSNNEQFF. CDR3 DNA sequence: TGTGCCAGCAGCTTATTGTGGGGATCGAACAATGAGCAGTTCTTC.

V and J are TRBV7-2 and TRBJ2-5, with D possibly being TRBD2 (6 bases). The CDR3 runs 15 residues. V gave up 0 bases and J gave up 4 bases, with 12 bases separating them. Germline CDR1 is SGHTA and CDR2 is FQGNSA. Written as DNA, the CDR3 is TGTGCCAGCAGCTTAGCTTTGACTAGAGCAGAGACCCAGTACTTC. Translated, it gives CASSLALTRAETQYF.

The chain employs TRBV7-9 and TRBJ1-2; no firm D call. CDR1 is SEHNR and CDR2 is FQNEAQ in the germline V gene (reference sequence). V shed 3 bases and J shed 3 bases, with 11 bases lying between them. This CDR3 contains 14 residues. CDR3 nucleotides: TGTGCCAGCAGCTTTCGGGGAGAGGACTATGGCTACACCTTC. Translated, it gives CASSFRGEDYGYTF.

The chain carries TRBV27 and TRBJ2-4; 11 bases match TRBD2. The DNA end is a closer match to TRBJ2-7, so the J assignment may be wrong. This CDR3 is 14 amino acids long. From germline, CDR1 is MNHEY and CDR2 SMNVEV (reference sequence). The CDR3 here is CASSLLGLADEQYF. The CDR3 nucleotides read TGTGCCAGCAGTTTATTGGGACTAGCGGACGAGCAGTACTTC.

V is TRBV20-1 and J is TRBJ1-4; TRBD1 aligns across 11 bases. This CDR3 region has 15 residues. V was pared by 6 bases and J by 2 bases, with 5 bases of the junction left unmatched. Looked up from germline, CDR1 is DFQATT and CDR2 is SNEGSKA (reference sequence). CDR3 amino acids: CSALGQGVTNEKLFF. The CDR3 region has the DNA TGCAGTGCATTGGGACAGGGGGTTACTAATGAAAAACTGTTTTTT.